These T cell receptor beta chains were read from a single sample in a study of T cell repertoires in cytomegalovirus infection. Their antigen targets remain unknown. TCRdb called the reads again in MiXCR, with one record for every CDR3 protein. The table shows 600,000 to 700,000 distinct CDR3 sequences, with approximately 33% occurring only once. The sample consisted of cultured PBMCs, taken from culture after CMV antigen stimulation. The receptor source for this set is a human donor in good health (CMV status not recorded). Some clones in this sample may be carry-over from other donors' samples. The CDR3 runs from the conserved cysteine through the conserved F or W. Each record gives: V gene, clone size, J gene, D gene, CDR3 protein, CDR3 DNA. D genes are given only for firm matches. Expanded clones are given a class, and other clones once, few, many or no size at all.

v_call: TRBV25-1; clone_size: few; j_call: TRBJ2-3; d_call: -; cdr3_aa: CASSESLNTDTQYF; cdr3_nt: TGTGCCAGCAGTGAGAGTCTCAACACAGATACGCAGTATTTT
v_call: TRBV7-6; clone_size: -; j_call: TRBJ1-2; d_call: -; cdr3_aa: CASSLPNTNYGYTF; cdr3_nt: TGTGCCAGCAGCTTACCAAACACTAACTATGGCTACACCTTC
v_call: TRBV7-2; clone_size: -; j_call: TRBJ2-1; d_call: TRBD1; cdr3_aa: CASSSGTGLHNEQFF; cdr3_nt: TGTGCCAGCAGCTCCGGGACAGGGCTTCACAATGAGCAGTTCTTC
v_call: TRBV7-2; clone_size: few; j_call: TRBJ2-6; d_call: -; cdr3_aa: CASSLAGTSVAGANVLTF; cdr3_nt: TGTGCCAGCAGCCTCGCCGGGACTTCTGTCGCAGGGGCCAACGTCCTGACTTTC
v_call: TRBV6-2/TRBV6-3; clone_size: few; j_call: TRBJ1-1; d_call: TRBD1; cdr3_aa: CASRLGQTATEAFF; cdr3_nt: TGTGCCAGCAGGCTGGGACAGACAGCCACTGAAGCTTTCTTT
v_call: TRBV6-1; clone_size: many; j_call: TRBJ1-5; d_call: -; cdr3_aa: CASSEWVNQPQHF; cdr3_nt: TGTGCCAGCAGTGAATGGGTGAATCAGCCCCAGCATTTT
v_call: TRBV6-6; clone_size: -; j_call: TRBJ1-5; d_call: -; cdr3_aa: CASSYLAKGGNQPQHF; cdr3_nt: TGTGCCAGCAGTTACTTGGCCAAAGGGGGCAATCAGCCCCAGCATTTT
v_call: TRBV7-4; clone_size: -; j_call: TRBJ2-5; d_call: TRBD2; cdr3_aa: CASSLGSSGVWGETQYF; cdr3_nt: TGTGCCAGCAGCTTAGGTAGTAGCGGGGTCTGGGGAGAGACCCAGTACTTC
v_call: TRBV29-1; clone_size: -; j_call: TRBJ2-1; d_call: TRBD2; cdr3_aa: CSIAGSGYNEQFF; cdr3_nt: TGCAGCATAGCGGGATCGGGCTACAATGAGCAGTTCTTC
v_call: TRBV5-6; clone_size: -; j_call: TRBJ2-7; d_call: -; cdr3_aa: CASSYGLYSYEQYF; cdr3_nt: TGTGCCAGCAGCTACGGACTCTACTCCTACGAGCAGTACTTC
v_call: TRBV20-1; clone_size: -; j_call: TRBJ1-2; d_call: -; cdr3_aa: CSARGGLNYGYTF; cdr3_nt: TGCAGTGCTAGAGGGGGTCTAAACTATGGCTACACCTTC
v_call: TRBV6-5; clone_size: once; j_call: TRBJ2-5; d_call: TRBD1; cdr3_aa: CASSPTGGRETQYF; cdr3_nt: TGTGCCAGCAGCCCCACAGGGGGCAGAGAGACCCAGTACTTC
v_call: TRBV2; clone_size: few; j_call: TRBJ1-3; d_call: -; cdr3_aa: CASSDRGGNTIYF; cdr3_nt: TGTGCCAGCAGTGACAGGGGCGGCAACACCATATATTTT
v_call: TRBV7-2; clone_size: many; j_call: TRBJ2-4; d_call: -; cdr3_aa: CASSLVQEAKNIQYF; cdr3_nt: TGTGCCAGCAGCTTAGTCCAGGAGGCCAAAAACATTCAGTACTTC
v_call: TRBV18; clone_size: few; j_call: TRBJ1-2; d_call: TRBD1; cdr3_aa: CASSPTGTGYGYTF; cdr3_nt: TGTGCCAGCTCACCTACTGGGACAGGCTATGGCTACACCTTC
v_call: TRBV6-6; clone_size: -; j_call: TRBJ1-2; d_call: -; cdr3_aa: CASSYREGSYGYTF; cdr3_nt: TGTGCCAGCAGTTACCGGGAGGGCAGCTATGGCTACACCTTC
v_call: TRBV7-6; clone_size: -; j_call: TRBJ2-1; d_call: -; cdr3_aa: CASSQTTPGNEQFF; cdr3_nt: TGTGCCAGCAGCCAGACCACCCCGGGGAATGAGCAGTTCTTC
v_call: TRBV12-3/TRBV12-4; clone_size: -; j_call: TRBJ2-7; d_call: -; cdr3_aa: CASSFNLYKQYF; cdr3_nt: TGTGCCAGCAGTTTCAATCTTTACAAGCAGTACTTC
v_call: TRBV6-1; clone_size: -; j_call: TRBJ1-1; d_call: -; cdr3_aa: CASHAPMNTEAFF; cdr3_nt: TGTGCCAGCCATGCCCCTATGAACACTGAAGCTTTCTTT
v_call: TRBV7-2; clone_size: -; j_call: TRBJ2-7; d_call: -; cdr3_aa: CASSLGRASSYEQYF; cdr3_nt: TGTGCCAGCAGCTTAGGTCGGGCAAGCTCCTACGAGCAGTACTTC
v_call: TRBV4-1; clone_size: -; j_call: TRBJ1-2; d_call: -; cdr3_aa: CASSPEGFGSYGYTF; cdr3_nt: TGCGCCAGCAGCCCGGAAGGATTCGGCAGCTATGGCTACACCTTC
v_call: TRBV7-7; clone_size: -; j_call: TRBJ2-1; d_call: -; cdr3_aa: CASSPSFGSYNEQFF; cdr3_nt: TGTGCCAGCAGCCCCTCCTTCGGCTCCTACAATGAGCAGTTCTTC
v_call: TRBV20-1; clone_size: few; j_call: TRBJ1-1; d_call: TRBD1; cdr3_aa: CSANRGNTEAFF; cdr3_nt: TGCAGTGCTAACAGGGGGAACACTGAAGCTTTCTTT
v_call: TRBV6-2/TRBV6-3; clone_size: -; j_call: TRBJ1-1; d_call: TRBD1; cdr3_aa: CASSRGTGPNTEAFF; cdr3_nt: TGTGCCAGCAGCCGGGGGACAGGACCTAACACTGAAGCTTTCTTT
v_call: TRBV7-2; clone_size: many; j_call: TRBJ2-3; d_call: TRBD2; cdr3_aa: CASSSLGLANTDTQYF; cdr3_nt: TGTGCCAGCAGCTCCCTAGGACTAGCAAACACAGATACGCAGTATTTT
v_call: TRBV12-3/TRBV12-4; clone_size: -; j_call: TRBJ2-1; d_call: -; cdr3_aa: CASSFDPNNEQFF; cdr3_nt: TGTGCCAGCAGTTTCGACCCGAACAATGAGCAGTTCTTC